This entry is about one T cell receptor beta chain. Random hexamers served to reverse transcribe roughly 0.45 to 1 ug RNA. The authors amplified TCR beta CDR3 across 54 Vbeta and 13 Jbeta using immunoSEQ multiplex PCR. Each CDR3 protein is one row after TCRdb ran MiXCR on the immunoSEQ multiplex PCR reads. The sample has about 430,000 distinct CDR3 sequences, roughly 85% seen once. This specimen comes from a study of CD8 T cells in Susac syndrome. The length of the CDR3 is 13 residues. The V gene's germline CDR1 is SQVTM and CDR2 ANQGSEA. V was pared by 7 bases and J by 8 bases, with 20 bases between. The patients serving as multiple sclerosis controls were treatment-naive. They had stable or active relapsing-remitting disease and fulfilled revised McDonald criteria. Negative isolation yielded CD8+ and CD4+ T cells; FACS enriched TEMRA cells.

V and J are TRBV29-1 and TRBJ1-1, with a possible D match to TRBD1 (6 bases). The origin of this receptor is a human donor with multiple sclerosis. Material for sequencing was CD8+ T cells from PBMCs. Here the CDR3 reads CSGRAGEYQEAFF. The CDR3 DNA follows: TGCAGCGGTCGGGCAGGGGAATATCAAGAAGCTTTCTTT.